The rows below give T cell receptor beta chains drawn from one sample of a study of T cell responses to AZD1222 COVID-19 vaccine. The method was immunoSEQ multiplex PCR; TCRdb's version includes in-frame clones alone and lacks a portion of them. The sample yields under 150,000 clones, approximately 83% seen once. Sequences were derived from peripheral blood, sampled on day 0 of MenACWY control vaccination. The receptors here all came from an adult in good health. The CDR3 runs from the conserved cysteine through the conserved F or W. Fields, in order: CDR3 length, D gene, clone size, J gene, V gene, CDR3 DNA, CDR3 protein. D genes are given only for firm matches. Size tells how often a clone was seen (once, few, many) or the class of an expanded clone, and some rows leave it out.

cdr3_length: 12
d_call: .
clone_size: .
j_call: TRBJ2-7
v_call: TRBV12-3/TRBV12-4
cdr3_nt: TGTGCCAGCAGTTTTACGGAAGGCGAGCAGTACTTC
cdr3_aa: CASSFTEGEQYF

cdr3_length: 14
d_call: TRBD2
clone_size: .
j_call: TRBJ2-5
v_call: TRBV7-2
cdr3_nt: TGTGCCAGCAGCTCGGGAGGAATTGAAGAGACCCAGTACTTC
cdr3_aa: CASSSGGIEETQYF

cdr3_length: 13
d_call: .
clone_size: .
j_call: TRBJ1-1
v_call: TRBV15
cdr3_nt: TGTGCCACCAGCAGGACAGTGAGCGCTGAAGCTTTCTTT
cdr3_aa: CATSRTVSAEAFF

cdr3_length: 14
d_call: .
clone_size: .
j_call: TRBJ1-1
v_call: TRBV4-3
cdr3_nt: TGCGCCAGCAGCCAGACCCACCCGAACACTGAAGCTTTCTTT
cdr3_aa: CASSQTHPNTEAFF

cdr3_length: 16
d_call: .
clone_size: .
j_call: TRBJ2-5
v_call: TRBV24-1
cdr3_nt: TGTGCCACCAGTGATCGGGCAGGGAGGTACCAAGAGACCCAGTACTTC
cdr3_aa: CATSDRAGRYQETQYF

cdr3_length: 15
d_call: TRBD1
clone_size: once
j_call: TRBJ1-4
v_call: TRBV5-4
cdr3_nt: TGTGCCAGCAGCTTGGTGGGACAGGGGGATGAAAAACTGTTTTTT
cdr3_aa: CASSLVGQGDEKLFF

cdr3_length: 16
d_call: .
clone_size: .
j_call: TRBJ1-6
v_call: TRBV27
cdr3_nt: TGTGCCAGCAGTTCCCCCTCAACGGAACCCAATTCACCCCTCCACTTT
cdr3_aa: CASSSPSTEPNSPLHF

cdr3_length: 15
d_call: .
clone_size: .
j_call: TRBJ2-1
v_call: TRBV10-3
cdr3_nt: TGTGCCATCAGCCCAGGGGGCGGGGGCTACAATGAGCAGTTCTTC
cdr3_aa: CAISPGGGGYNEQFF

cdr3_length: 17
d_call: TRBD2
clone_size: .
j_call: TRBJ2-5
v_call: TRBV24-1
cdr3_nt: TGTGCCACCAGTGATTTGCGGACTAGCGGAAACCAAGAGACCCAGTACTTC
cdr3_aa: CATSDLRTSGNQETQYF

cdr3_length: 19
d_call: .
clone_size: .
j_call: TRBJ1-3
v_call: TRBV13
cdr3_nt: TGTGCCAGCAGCTTAGATGGCGGCAGGGGCTTCTCCTCTGGAAACACCATATATTTT
cdr3_aa: CASSLDGGRGFSSGNTIYF

cdr3_length: 16
d_call: TRBD1
clone_size: .
j_call: TRBJ1-1
v_call: TRBV28
cdr3_nt: TGTGCCAGCAGTTTCCGGACAGGGGGCGGGTACACTGAAGCTTTCTTT
cdr3_aa: CASSFRTGGGYTEAFF

cdr3_length: 14
d_call: .
clone_size: .
j_call: TRBJ2-2
v_call: TRBV10-1
cdr3_nt: TGCGCCAGCAGTGAGACAGGGAACACCGGGGAGCTGTTTTTT
cdr3_aa: CASSETGNTGELFF

cdr3_length: 15
d_call: TRBD1
clone_size: .
j_call: TRBJ1-2
v_call: TRBV6-2/TRBV6-3
cdr3_nt: TGTGCCAGCAGCTCCTCTGGGACAGGGAACTATGGCTACACCTTC
cdr3_aa: CASSSSGTGNYGYTF

cdr3_length: 14
d_call: TRBD1
clone_size: .
j_call: TRBJ1-3
v_call: TRBV7-9
cdr3_nt: TGTGCCAGCAGCCCTGGGACAGGGGGGAACACCATATATTTT
cdr3_aa: CASSPGTGGNTIYF

cdr3_length: 15
d_call: .
clone_size: .
j_call: TRBJ1-2
v_call: TRBV6-1
cdr3_nt: TGTGCCAGCAGTGACGGAGGGCTAGCTAACTATGGCTACACCTTC
cdr3_aa: CASSDGGLANYGYTF

cdr3_length: 13
d_call: .
clone_size: .
j_call: TRBJ1-1
v_call: TRBV6-6
cdr3_nt: TGTGCCAGCAGTTACGAGGGTTACACTGAAGCTTTCTTT
cdr3_aa: CASSYEGYTEAFF

cdr3_length: 14
d_call: .
clone_size: once
j_call: TRBJ2-3
v_call: TRBV7-2
cdr3_nt: TGTGCCAGCAGCTCGGGCAGGGACACAGATACGCAGTATTTT
cdr3_aa: CASSSGRDTDTQYF

cdr3_length: 16
d_call: TRBD1
clone_size: .
j_call: TRBJ2-3
v_call: TRBV19
cdr3_nt: TGTGCCAGTAGTAAAATGGGGGACAGAGTAGGAGATACGCAGTATTTT
cdr3_aa: CASSKMGDRVGDTQYF

cdr3_length: 18
d_call: .
clone_size: .
j_call: TRBJ2-1
v_call: TRBV4-2
cdr3_nt: TGTGCCAGCAGCCAAGAAGATCGGGTCCGCCTAGATGCGAATGAGCAGTTCTTC
cdr3_aa: CASSQEDRVRLDANEQFF

cdr3_length: 19
d_call: TRBD2
clone_size: .
j_call: TRBJ2-3
v_call: TRBV3-1/TRBV3-2
cdr3_nt: TGTGCCAGCAGCCAAGATCTGGGACTAGCGGGGGGTCCCACAGATACGCAGTATTTT
cdr3_aa: CASSQDLGLAGGPTDTQYF

cdr3_length: 14
d_call: .
clone_size: .
j_call: TRBJ1-4
v_call: TRBV7-9
cdr3_nt: TGTGCCAGCAGCTTATTGGGGAGAGAGGAAAAACTGTTTTTT
cdr3_aa: CASSLLGREEKLFF

cdr3_length: 14
d_call: .
clone_size: .
j_call: TRBJ1-6
v_call: TRBV7-3
cdr3_nt: TGTGCCAGCAGCCCGGAGCCATATAATTCACCCCTCCACTTT
cdr3_aa: CASSPEPYNSPLHF

cdr3_length: 14
d_call: .
clone_size: .
j_call: TRBJ2-7
v_call: TRBV24-1
cdr3_nt: TGTGCCACCAGTGGTCCGGGACAAGTCTACGAGCAGTACTTC
cdr3_aa: CATSGPGQVYEQYF

cdr3_length: 17
d_call: TRBD1
clone_size: .
j_call: TRBJ2-7
v_call: TRBV6-2/TRBV6-3
cdr3_nt: TGTGCCAGCAGCTCCCTCCGAAGGACAGGGACCTCCTACGAGCAGTACTTC
cdr3_aa: CASSSLRRTGTSYEQYF

cdr3_length: 13
d_call: .
clone_size: .
j_call: TRBJ2-7
v_call: TRBV19
cdr3_nt: TGTGCCAGTAGTCTCCGCGGGAACGACGAGCAGTACTTC
cdr3_aa: CASSLRGNDEQYF

cdr3_length: 15
d_call: TRBD1
clone_size: once
j_call: TRBJ2-3
v_call: TRBV10-3
cdr3_nt: TGTGCCATCAGTGGGACAGGGGGCGCATTAGGTACGCAGTATTTT
cdr3_aa: CAISGTGGALGTQYF

cdr3_length: 15
d_call: .
clone_size: .
j_call: TRBJ1-1
v_call: TRBV14
cdr3_nt: TGTGCCAGCAGCCAAGATCGGGTCGGGAGGACTGAAGCTTTCTTT
cdr3_aa: CASSQDRVGRTEAFF

cdr3_length: 15
d_call: TRBD1
clone_size: .
j_call: TRBJ2-3
v_call: TRBV28
cdr3_nt: TGTGCCAGCAGCCCCGGGACAGGGAGGACAGATACGCAGTATTTT
cdr3_aa: CASSPGTGRTDTQYF

cdr3_length: 13
d_call: .
clone_size: .
j_call: TRBJ2-3
v_call: TRBV19
cdr3_nt: TGTGCCAGTAGTATTATGGCCTCTGATACGCAGTATTTT
cdr3_aa: CASSIMASDTQYF

cdr3_length: 14
d_call: .
clone_size: .
j_call: TRBJ1-2
v_call: TRBV28
cdr3_nt: TGTGCCAGCAGTTTAGCCCACAGATACTATGGCTACACCTTC
cdr3_aa: CASSLAHRYYGYTF

cdr3_length: 15
d_call: TRBD2
clone_size: .
j_call: TRBJ2-7
v_call: TRBV3-1/TRBV3-2
cdr3_nt: TGTGCCAGCAGCCAGCCTGGGACTAGCGTCTACGAGCAGTACTTC
cdr3_aa: CASSQPGTSVYEQYF

cdr3_length: 13
d_call: .
clone_size: .
j_call: TRBJ1-1
v_call: TRBV5-4
cdr3_nt: TGTGCCAGCAGCAACGGACAGAACACTGAAGCTTTCTTT
cdr3_aa: CASSNGQNTEAFF

cdr3_length: 14
d_call: .
clone_size: .
j_call: TRBJ1-1
v_call: TRBV9
cdr3_nt: TGTGCCAGCAGCGTAGGTAGGGGCGCGACTGAAGCTTTCTTT
cdr3_aa: CASSVGRGATEAFF

cdr3_length: 16
d_call: TRBD1
clone_size: .
j_call: TRBJ1-3
v_call: TRBV11-2
cdr3_nt: TGTGCCAGCAGCCGCGGCAGGGGGAGTTCTGGAAACACCATATATTTT
cdr3_aa: CASSRGRGSSGNTIYF

cdr3_length: 13
d_call: .
clone_size: .
j_call: TRBJ2-7
v_call: TRBV30
cdr3_nt: TGTGCCTGGAGTTGGGGGGAGACCTACGAGCAGTACTTC
cdr3_aa: CAWSWGETYEQYF

cdr3_length: 15
d_call: .
clone_size: .
j_call: TRBJ2-2
v_call: TRBV6-5
cdr3_nt: TGTGCCAGCAGGGCAGGGGTCTGGAACACCGGGGAGCTGTTTTTT
cdr3_aa: CASRAGVWNTGELFF

cdr3_length: 14
d_call: TRBD1
clone_size: .
j_call: TRBJ2-7
v_call: TRBV6-4
cdr3_nt: TGTGCCAGCAGCCCCGGGACAGGGGGTACCGAGCAGTACTTC
cdr3_aa: CASSPGTGGTEQYF

cdr3_length: 13
d_call: .
clone_size: .
j_call: TRBJ2-3
v_call: TRBV29-1
cdr3_nt: TGCAGCGTTGAATCAGCGAAGACAGATACGCAGTATTTT
cdr3_aa: CSVESAKTDTQYF

cdr3_length: 16
d_call: TRBD1
clone_size: few
j_call: TRBJ2-5
v_call: TRBV4-1
cdr3_nt: TGCGCCAGCAGCTGGACAGGGGCGAGGGGTCAAGAGACCCAGTACTTC
cdr3_aa: CASSWTGARGQETQYF

cdr3_length: 17
d_call: .
clone_size: few
j_call: TRBJ1-1
v_call: TRBV10-3
cdr3_nt: TGTGCCATCAGTGAGGAGCTCTTCAGGGGTCAGAACACTGAAGCTTTCTTT
cdr3_aa: CAISEELFRGQNTEAFF

cdr3_length: 16
d_call: TRBD1
clone_size: .
j_call: TRBJ2-5
v_call: TRBV5-1
cdr3_nt: TGCGCCAGCAGCTTGAGTCGGCAGGGGGTCCAAGAGACCCAGTACTTC
cdr3_aa: CASSLSRQGVQETQYF

cdr3_length: 15
d_call: .
clone_size: once
j_call: TRBJ2-1
v_call: TRBV6-5
cdr3_nt: TGTGCCAGCAGCCGTAGGCCGCCCTCCTACAATGAGCAGTTCTTC
cdr3_aa: CASSRRPPSYNEQFF

cdr3_length: 15
d_call: .
clone_size: .
j_call: TRBJ2-7
v_call: TRBV28
cdr3_nt: TGTGCCAGCAGTCCAGGGGTCCCTAGCTCCTACGAGCAGTACTTC
cdr3_aa: CASSPGVPSSYEQYF